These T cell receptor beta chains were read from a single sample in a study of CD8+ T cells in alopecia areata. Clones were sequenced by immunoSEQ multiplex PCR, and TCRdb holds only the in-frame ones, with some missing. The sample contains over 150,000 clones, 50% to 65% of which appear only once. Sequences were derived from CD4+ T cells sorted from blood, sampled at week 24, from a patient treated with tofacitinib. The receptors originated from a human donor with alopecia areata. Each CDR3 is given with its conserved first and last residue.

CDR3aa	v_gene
CAWKYRGLNTGELFF	TRBV30
CASSVLGPNTGELFF	TRBV2
CASSLAGAGQQETQYF	TRBV7-9
CASSYSIGASNQPQHF	TRBV6-6
CASSSRGPSYEQYF	TRBV11-3
CASSGQSAKLFF	TRBV2
CASSSVPGQQETQYF	TRBV7-9
CASSMIAGRYNEQFF	TRBV11-2
CSVEGLETQYF	TRBV29-1
CASSPRDVGNTIYF	TRBV6-6
CASSTLGLSYEQYF	TRBV5-6
CASSPGTGVNSPLHF	TRBV6-5
CASSTVAGGLEQYF	TRBV11-2
CASSGLGGRANF	TRBV7-9
CSVRLAGDNTGELFF	TRBV29-1
CSVVGLAGAGETQYF	TRBV29-1
CASSQSGGSSYNSPLHF	TRBV4-1
CASSESLGGTGNTIYF	TRBV6-1
CSVEKWTEAFF	TRBV29-1
CASGNRVPPQYEQYF	TRBV9
CASSLQGESLHTQYF	TRBV14
CVGETGAKAFF	TRBV30
CSVERDSNNEQFF	TRBV29-1
CASSLDGSPLHF	TRBV5-1
CASSLSHTEAFF	TRBV7-9
CASRVTGAGTEAFF	TRBV6-5
CASTLTDTEAFF	TRBV6-1
CATSKGSNSGANVLTF	TRBV15
CSVRGQGRLEELFF	TRBV29-1
CASSPGTGDNSPLHF	TRBV18
CASSTKINVGYTF	TRBV27
CASSEDRVYGYTF	TRBV2
CASSLSLGNYGYTF	TRBV5-1
CATSRRTGYEQYF	TRBV15
CAWVAGGTDTQYF	TRBV30
CASSLRQGAAYGYTF	TRBV5-1
CASSFLNKGWEQYF	TRBV6-5
CASSGRSRNTEAFF	TRBV2
CSVKGAYEQYF	TRBV29-1
CASSEDRGHTGELFF	TRBV2
CATCPDHNEQYF	TRBV6-5
CASSQALRDRVSYEQYF	TRBV4-2
CASSLALAGYNEQFF	TRBV5-1
CSVDRGYITEAFF	TRBV29-1
CASYRDRDSPLHF	TRBV2
CASNPRLAGITDTQYF	TRBV9
CAWSMGFMYF	TRBV30
CASSQSMWGTSPFSYNEQFF	TRBV23-1
CSEHRGAGEQFF	TRBV29-1
CAITRSDTGELFF	TRBV10-3
CSVEGDGQRFYEQYF	TRBV29-1
CASSARILLEVQETQYF	TRBV2
CSVLPRTSGGDTQYF	TRBV29-1